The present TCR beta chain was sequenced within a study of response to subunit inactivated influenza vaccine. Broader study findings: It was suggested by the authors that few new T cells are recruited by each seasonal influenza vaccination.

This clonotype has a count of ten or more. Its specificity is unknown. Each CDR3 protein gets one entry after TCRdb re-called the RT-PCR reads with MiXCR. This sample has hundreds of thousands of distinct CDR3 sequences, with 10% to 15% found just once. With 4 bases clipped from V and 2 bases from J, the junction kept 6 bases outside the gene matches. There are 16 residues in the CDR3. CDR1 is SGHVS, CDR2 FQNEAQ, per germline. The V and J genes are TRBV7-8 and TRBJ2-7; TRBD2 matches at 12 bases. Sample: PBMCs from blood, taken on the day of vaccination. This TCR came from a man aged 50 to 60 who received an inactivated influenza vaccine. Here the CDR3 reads CASSSGLAGTAYEQYF. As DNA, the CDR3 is TGTGCCAGCAGCTCAGGACTAGCGGGGACCGCCTACGAGCAGTACTTC.